This T cell receptor beta chain was sequenced during a study of cytomegalovirus exposure and HLA in healthy donors. The donors were in the roughly 110-subject validation cohort, distinct from the roughly 670-subject first cohort. The ends were cut back, 4 bases at V and 7 bases at J, with 22 bases in the middle. There are 17 residues in the CDR3. Germline assignment: CDR1 LGHNA and CDR2 YSLEER. The study's findings and limits: There were a few CMV-associated chains whose specificity for CMV antigens was confirmed in vitro. The investigators catalogued 150 or so TCR beta chains as cytomegalovirus-associated.

The table came from immunoSEQ multiplex PCR; TCRdb's copy has only in-frame clones and leaves some out. Here the sample spans approximately 150,000 clones, approximately 80% being singletons. On this clone: The antigen remains undetermined.

This receptor was identified in a man aged 25-45 years in good health and CMV-seropositive. The V and J genes are TRBV4-3 and TRBJ1-4; a possible D gene is TRBD1 (5 bases). Sequencing used PBMCs. The CDR3 DNA reads as TGCGCCAGCAGCCCGTCCGGCATGGTCATCGGGGGTGAAAAACTGTTTTTT. This codes for CASSPSGMVIGGEKLFF.